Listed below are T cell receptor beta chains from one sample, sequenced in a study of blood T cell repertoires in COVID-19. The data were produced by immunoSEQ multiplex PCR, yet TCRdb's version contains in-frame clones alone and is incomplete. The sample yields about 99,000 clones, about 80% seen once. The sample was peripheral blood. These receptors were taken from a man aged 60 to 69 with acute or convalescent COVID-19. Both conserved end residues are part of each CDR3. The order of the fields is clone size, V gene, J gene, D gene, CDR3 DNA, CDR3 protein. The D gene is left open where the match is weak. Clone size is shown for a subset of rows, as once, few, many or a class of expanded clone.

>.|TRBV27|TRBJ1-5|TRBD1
TGTGCCAGCAGTTTATTCGGACAGGGGCAAGATCAGCCCCAGCATTTT
CASSLFGQGQDQPQHF
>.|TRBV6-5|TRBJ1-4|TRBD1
TGTGCCAGCAGTTACCGGACAGGGGGCGGCGGGGAAAAACTGTTTTTT
CASSYRTGGGGEKLFF
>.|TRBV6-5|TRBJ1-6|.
TGTGCCAGCAGTTATCGCGGGGGTAATTCACCCCTCCACTTT
CASSYRGGNSPLHF
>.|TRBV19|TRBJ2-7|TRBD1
TGTGCCAGTAGTGCAACAGGGGTGGGCGAGCAGTACTTC
CASSATGVGEQYF
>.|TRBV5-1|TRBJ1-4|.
TGCGCCAGCAGCTTGGGGGGCTGGGGCGATGAAAAACTGTTTTTT
CASSLGGWGDEKLFF
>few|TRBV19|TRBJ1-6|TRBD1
TGTGCCAGTAGTGTCCGACAGGGGGTTGATAATTCACCCCTCCACTTT
CASSVRQGVDNSPLHF
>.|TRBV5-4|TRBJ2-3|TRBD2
TGTGCCAGCAGCCCCACTTTTTGGGGGAGCGGGAGGGATACGCAGTATTTT
CASSPTFWGSGRDTQYF
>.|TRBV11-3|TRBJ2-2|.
TGTGCCAGCAGTACTGGACAGAACACCGGGGAGCTGTTTTTT
CASSTGQNTGELFF
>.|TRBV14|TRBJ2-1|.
TGTGCCAGCAGCGTACAGGTTAGCTCCTACAATGAGCAGTTCTTC
CASSVQVSSYNEQFF
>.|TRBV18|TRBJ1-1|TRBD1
TGTGCCAGCTCACTAGTACAGGGGGGGACTGAAGCTTTCTTT
CASSLVQGGTEAFF
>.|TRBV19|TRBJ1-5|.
TGTGCCAGTAATACCGGGTTGATCAATCAGCCCCAGCATTTT
CASNTGLINQPQHF
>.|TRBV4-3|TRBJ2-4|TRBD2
TGCGCCAGCAGCCAGCAGACTAGCGGTGTCCCCGACGTTTACTTC
CASSQQTSGVPDVYF
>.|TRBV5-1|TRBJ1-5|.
TGCGCCAGCAGCGCCGGGCAGGGTGGCAATCAGCCCCAGCATTTT
CASSAGQGGNQPQHF
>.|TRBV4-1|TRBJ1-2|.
TGCGCCAGCAGCCAAGAACCGCAGAACTATGGCTACACCTTC
CASSQEPQNYGYTF
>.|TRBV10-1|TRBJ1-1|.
TGCGCCAGCAGGGAAACAGGGAACACTGAAGCTTTCTTT
CASRETGNTEAFF
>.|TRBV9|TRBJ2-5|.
TGTGCCAGCAGCGTAATGGGGCACCAAGAGACCCAGTACTTC
CASSVMGHQETQYF
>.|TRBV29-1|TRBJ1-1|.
TGCAGCTCCCATAGGGGCAACGAAGCTTTCTTT
CSSHRGNEAFF
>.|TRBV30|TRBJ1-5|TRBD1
TGTGCCTGGGGGACAGGGACGGTAGGGCATCAGCCCCAGCATTTT
CAWGTGTVGHQPQHF
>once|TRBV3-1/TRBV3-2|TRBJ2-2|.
TGTGCCAGCAGCCCATTTAGGACATTTGCCGGGGAGCTGTTTTTT
CASSPFRTFAGELFF
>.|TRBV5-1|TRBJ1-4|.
TGCGCCAGCAGCGGGCAGGGGCGGGAAAAACTGTTTTTT
CASSGQGREKLFF